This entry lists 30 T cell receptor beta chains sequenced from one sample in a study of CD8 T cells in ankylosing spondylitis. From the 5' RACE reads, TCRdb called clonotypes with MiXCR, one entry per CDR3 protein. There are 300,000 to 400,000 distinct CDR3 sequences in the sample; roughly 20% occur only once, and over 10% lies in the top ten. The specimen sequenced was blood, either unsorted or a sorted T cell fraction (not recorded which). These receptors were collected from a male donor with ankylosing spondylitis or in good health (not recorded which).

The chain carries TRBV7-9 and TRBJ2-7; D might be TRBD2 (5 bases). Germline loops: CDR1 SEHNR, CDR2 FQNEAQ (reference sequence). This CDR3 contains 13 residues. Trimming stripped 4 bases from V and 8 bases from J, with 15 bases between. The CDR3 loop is CASSSILEVQQYF. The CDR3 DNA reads TGTGCCAGCAGCTCCATTTTGGAGGTTCAGCAGTACTTC.

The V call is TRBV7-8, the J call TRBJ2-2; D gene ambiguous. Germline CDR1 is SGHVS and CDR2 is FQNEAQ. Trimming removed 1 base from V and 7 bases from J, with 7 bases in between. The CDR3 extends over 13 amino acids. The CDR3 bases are TGTGCCAGCAGCTTAGTACCCGGCGGGGAGCTGTTTTTT. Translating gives CASSLVPGGELFF.

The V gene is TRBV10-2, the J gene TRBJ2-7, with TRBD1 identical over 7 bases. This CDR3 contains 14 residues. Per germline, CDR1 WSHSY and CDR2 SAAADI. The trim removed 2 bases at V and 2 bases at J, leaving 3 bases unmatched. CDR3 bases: TGCGCCAGCAGTGAGGCAGGGGGTCCCTACGAGCAGTACTTC. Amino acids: CASSEAGGPYEQYF.

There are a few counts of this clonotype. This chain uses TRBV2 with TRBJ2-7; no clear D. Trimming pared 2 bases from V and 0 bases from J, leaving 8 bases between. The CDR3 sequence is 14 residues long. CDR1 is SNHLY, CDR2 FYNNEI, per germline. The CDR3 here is CASSEPLPSYEQYF. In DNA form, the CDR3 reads TGTGCCAGCAGTGAACCTCTACCCTCCTACGAGCAGTACTTC. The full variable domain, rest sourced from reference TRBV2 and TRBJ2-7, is EPEVTQTPSHQVTQMGQEVILRCVPISNHLYFYWYRQILGQKVEFLVSFYNNEISEKSEIFDDQFSVERPDGSNFTLKIRSTKLEDSAMYFCASSEPLPSYEQYFGPGTRLTVT.

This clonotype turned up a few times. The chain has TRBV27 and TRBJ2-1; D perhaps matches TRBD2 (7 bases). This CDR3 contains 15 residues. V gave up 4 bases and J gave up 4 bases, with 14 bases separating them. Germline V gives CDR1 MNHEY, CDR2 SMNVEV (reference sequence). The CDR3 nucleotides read TGTGCCAGCAGTTCCGGGGGGCCAATGTACAATGAGCAGTTCTTC. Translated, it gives CASSSGGPMYNEQFF.

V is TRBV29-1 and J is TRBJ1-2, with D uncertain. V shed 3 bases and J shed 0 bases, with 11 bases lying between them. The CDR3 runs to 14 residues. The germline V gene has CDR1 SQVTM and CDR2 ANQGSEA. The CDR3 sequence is CSVDWRPANYGYTF. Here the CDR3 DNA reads TGCAGCGTTGACTGGCGACCAGCTAACTATGGCTACACCTTC.

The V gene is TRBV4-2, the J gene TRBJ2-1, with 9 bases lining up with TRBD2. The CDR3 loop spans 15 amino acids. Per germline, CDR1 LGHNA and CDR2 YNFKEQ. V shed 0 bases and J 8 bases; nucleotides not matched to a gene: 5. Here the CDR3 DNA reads TGTGCCAGCAGCCAAGAGCGGGGGGGCTGGGATGAGCAGTTCTTC. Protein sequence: CASSQERGGWDEQFF.

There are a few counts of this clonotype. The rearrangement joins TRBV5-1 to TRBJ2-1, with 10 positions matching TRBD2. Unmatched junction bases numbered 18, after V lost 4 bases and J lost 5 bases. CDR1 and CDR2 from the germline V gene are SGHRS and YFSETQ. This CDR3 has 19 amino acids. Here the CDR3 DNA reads TGCGCCAGCAGCCCCGGTATCGTAGCGGGGGGTCCGTCCCACAATGAGCAGTTCTTC. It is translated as CASSPGIVAGGPSHNEQFF.

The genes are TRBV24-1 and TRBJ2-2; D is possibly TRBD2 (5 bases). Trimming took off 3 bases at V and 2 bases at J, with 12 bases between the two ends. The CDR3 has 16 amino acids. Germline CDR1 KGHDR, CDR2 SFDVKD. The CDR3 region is CATSDRRVGNTGELFF. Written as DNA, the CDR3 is TGTGCCACCAGTGATCGGCGGGTGGGCAACACCGGGGAGCTGTTTTTT.

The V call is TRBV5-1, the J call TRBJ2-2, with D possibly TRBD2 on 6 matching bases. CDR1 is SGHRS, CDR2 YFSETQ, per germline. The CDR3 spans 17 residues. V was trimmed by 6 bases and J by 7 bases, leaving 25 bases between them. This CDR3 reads CASKAGEARIMNGELFF. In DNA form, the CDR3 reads TGCGCCAGCAAGGCCGGGGAGGCTAGGATAATGAACGGGGAGCTGTTTTTT.

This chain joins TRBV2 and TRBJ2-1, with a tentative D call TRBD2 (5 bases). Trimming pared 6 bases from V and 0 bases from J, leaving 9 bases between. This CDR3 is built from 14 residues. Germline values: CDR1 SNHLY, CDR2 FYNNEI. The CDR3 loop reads CASRVGSSYNEQFF. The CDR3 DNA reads TGTGCCAGCAGAGTGGGGAGCTCCTACAATGAGCAGTTCTTC.

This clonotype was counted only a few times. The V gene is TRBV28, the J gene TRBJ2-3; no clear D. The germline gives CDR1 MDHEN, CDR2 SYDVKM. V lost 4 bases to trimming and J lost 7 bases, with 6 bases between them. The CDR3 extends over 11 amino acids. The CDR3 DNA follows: TGTGCCAGCAGTTCCCTGCATACGCAGTATTTT. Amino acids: CASSSLHTQYF.

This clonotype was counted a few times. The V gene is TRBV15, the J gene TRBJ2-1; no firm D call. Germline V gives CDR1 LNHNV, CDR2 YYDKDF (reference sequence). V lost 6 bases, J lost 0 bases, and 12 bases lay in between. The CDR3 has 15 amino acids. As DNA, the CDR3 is TGTGCCACCAGTTCGGCGAGACGCTCCTACAATGAGCAGTTCTTC. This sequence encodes CATSSARRSYNEQFF.

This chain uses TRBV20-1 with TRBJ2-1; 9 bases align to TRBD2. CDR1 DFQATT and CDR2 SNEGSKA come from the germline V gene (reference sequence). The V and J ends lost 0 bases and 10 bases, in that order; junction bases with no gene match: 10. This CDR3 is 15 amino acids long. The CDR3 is CSARDMLAGTSEQFF. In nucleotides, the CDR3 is TGCAGTGCTAGAGATATGCTAGCGGGGACGAGCGAGCAGTTCTTC.

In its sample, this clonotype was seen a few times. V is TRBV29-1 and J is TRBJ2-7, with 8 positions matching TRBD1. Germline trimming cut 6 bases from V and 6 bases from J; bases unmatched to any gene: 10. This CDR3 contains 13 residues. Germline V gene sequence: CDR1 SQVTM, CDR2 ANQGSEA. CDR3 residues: CSVRLDRVAEQYF. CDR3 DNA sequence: TGCAGCGTCCGACTGGACAGGGTCGCCGAGCAGTACTTC.

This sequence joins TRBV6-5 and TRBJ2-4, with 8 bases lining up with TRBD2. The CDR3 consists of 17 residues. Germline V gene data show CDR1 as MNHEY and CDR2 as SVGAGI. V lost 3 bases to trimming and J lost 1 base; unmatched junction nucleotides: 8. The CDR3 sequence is CASSYFTGGLAKNIQYF. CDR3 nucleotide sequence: TGTGCCAGCAGTTATTTTACGGGGGGGCTGGCCAAAAACATTCAGTACTTC.

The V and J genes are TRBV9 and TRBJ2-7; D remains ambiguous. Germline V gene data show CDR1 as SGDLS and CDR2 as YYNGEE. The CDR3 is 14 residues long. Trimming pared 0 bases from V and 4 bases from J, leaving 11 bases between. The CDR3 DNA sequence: TGTGCCAGCAGCGTAGCTAATTCGGCGTACGAGCAGTACTTC. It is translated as CASSVANSAYEQYF.

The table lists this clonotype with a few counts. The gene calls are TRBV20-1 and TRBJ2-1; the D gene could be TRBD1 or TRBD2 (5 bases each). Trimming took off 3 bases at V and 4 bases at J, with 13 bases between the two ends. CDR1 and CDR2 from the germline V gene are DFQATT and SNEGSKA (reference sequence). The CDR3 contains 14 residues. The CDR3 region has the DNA TGCAGTGCTAGGTTAGGGACCGATTACAATGAGCAGTTCTTC. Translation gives CSARLGTDYNEQFF.

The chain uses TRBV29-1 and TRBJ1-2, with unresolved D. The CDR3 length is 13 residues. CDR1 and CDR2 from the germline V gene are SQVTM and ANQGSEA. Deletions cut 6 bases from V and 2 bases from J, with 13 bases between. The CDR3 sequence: CSVREAVNYGYTF. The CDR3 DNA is TGCAGCGTGCGGGAGGCAGTGAACTATGGCTACACCTTC.

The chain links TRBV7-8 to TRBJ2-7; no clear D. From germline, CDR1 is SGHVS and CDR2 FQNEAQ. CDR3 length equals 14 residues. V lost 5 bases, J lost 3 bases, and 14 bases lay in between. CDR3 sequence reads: CASSLNPISYEQYF. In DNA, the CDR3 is TGTGCCAGCAGCCTGAACCCAATAAGCTACGAGCAGTACTTC.

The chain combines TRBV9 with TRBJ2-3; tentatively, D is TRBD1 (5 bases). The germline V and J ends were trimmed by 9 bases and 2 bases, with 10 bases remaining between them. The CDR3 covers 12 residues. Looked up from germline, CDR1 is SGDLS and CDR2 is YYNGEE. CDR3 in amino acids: CATAGSTDTQYF. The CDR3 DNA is TGTGCCACAGCAGGGTCCACAGATACGCAGTATTTT.

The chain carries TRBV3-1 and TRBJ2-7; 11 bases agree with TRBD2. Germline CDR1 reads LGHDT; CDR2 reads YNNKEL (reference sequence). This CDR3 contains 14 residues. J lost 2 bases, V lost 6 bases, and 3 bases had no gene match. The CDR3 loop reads CASSQGLAAYEQYF. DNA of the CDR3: TGTGCCAGCAGTCAGGGACTAGCGGCCTACGAGCAGTACTTC.

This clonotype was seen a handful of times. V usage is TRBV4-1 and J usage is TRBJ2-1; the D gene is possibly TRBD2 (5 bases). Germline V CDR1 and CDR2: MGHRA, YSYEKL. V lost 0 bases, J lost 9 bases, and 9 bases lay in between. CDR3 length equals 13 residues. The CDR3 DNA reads TGCGCCAGCAGCCAAGAGAGGCGGGCTGAGCAGTTCTTC. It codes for CASSQERRAEQFF.

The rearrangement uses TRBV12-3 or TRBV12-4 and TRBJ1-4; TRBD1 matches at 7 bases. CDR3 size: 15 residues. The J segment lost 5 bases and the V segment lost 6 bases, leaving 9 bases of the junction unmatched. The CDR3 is CASRPGGLSNEKLFF. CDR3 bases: TGTGCCAGCAGACCAGGGGGGCTTTCAAATGAAAAACTGTTTTTT.

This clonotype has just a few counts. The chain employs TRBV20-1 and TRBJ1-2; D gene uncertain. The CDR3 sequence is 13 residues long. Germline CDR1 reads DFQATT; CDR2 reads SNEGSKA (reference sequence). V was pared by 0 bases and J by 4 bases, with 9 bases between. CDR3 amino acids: CSAREAGGYGYTF. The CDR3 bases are TGCAGTGCTAGAGAAGCAGGAGGCTATGGCTACACCTTC.

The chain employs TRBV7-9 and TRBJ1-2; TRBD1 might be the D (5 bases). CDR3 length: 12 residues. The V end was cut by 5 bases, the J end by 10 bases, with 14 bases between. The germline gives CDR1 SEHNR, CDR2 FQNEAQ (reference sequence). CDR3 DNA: TGTGCCAGCAGCGTCCAACAGGACCTCTACACCTTC. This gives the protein CASSVQQDLYTF.

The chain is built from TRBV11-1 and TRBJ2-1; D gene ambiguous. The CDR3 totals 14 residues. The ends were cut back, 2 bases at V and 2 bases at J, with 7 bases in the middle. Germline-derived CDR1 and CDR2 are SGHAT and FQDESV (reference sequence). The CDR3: CASSLTDTYNEQFF. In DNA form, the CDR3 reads TGTGCCAGCAGCTTAACGGATACCTACAATGAGCAGTTCTTC.

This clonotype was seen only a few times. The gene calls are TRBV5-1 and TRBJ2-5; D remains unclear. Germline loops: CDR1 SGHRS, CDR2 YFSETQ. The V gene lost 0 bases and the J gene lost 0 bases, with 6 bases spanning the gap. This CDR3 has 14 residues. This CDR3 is CASSLAQNQETQYF. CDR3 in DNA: TGCGCCAGCAGCTTGGCCCAGAACCAAGAGACCCAGTACTTC.

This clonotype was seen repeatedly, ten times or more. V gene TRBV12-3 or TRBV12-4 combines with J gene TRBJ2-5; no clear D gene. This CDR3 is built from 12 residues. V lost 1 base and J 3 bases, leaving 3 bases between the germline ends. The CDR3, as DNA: TGTGCCAGCAGTTTAGGGGAAGAGACCCAGTACTTC. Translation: CASSLGEETQYF.

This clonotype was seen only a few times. The CDR3 is CATRGSGAGEQYF. DNA for the CDR3: TGTGCCACCAGGGGGTCGGGGGCCGGAGAGCAGTACTTC. The chain joins TRBV24-1 to TRBJ2-7, with D perhaps given as TRBD1 or TRBD2 (6 bases each). CDR3 size: 13 residues. Per germline, CDR1 KGHDR and CDR2 SFDVKD. V lost 7 bases to trimming and J lost 7 bases, with 16 bases between them.